These T cell receptor beta chains were read from a single sample in a study of shared clonotypes between healthy human individuals. This table comes from immunoSEQ multiplex PCR, and its TCRdb copy is limited to in-frame clones, with some not included. The sample records approximately 740,000 clones, approximately 92% being singletons. Sequencing was carried out using naive CD8+ T cells sorted from blood. These receptors all stem from a man under 40 in good health. The CDR3 runs from the conserved cysteine through the conserved F or W.

j_call	cdr3_length	v_call	cdr3_aa
TRBJ2-1	13	TRBV9	CASSPYLGNEQFF
TRBJ2-3	15	TRBV4-1	CASSHLGGEADTQYF
TRBJ2-5	15	TRBV11-2	CASSPGTGGSETQYF
TRBJ2-7	15	TRBV5-5	CASSLARSPTYEQYF
TRBJ2-1	13	TRBV7-9	CASSLRGRDEQFF
TRBJ1-5	16	TRBV27	CASSFTAGTGGQPQHF
TRBJ2-7	13	TRBV29-1	CSVEGRGLYEQYF
TRBJ2-3	14	TRBV29-1	CSVVKRVGTDTQYF
TRBJ2-7	12	TRBV13	CASSAQGYEQYF
TRBJ1-1	14	TRBV27	CASSLWPGDTEAFF
TRBJ2-7	12	TRBV27	CASSTYPGEQYF
TRBJ2-1	16	TRBV5-1	CASSMFTSGIYNEQFF
TRBJ2-1	14	TRBV30	CAWSTGVSYNEQFF
TRBJ1-2	17	TRBV9	CASSDVGRGTKGYGYTF
TRBJ2-7	14	TRBV10-3	CAISESVPDRPSEF
TRBJ2-1	13	TRBV29-1	CSVHGLAGDEQFF
TRBJ1-1	21	TRBV4-1	CASSLTIAGRGALPANTEAFF
TRBJ2-5	15	TRBV2	CASSEGLAVQETQYF
TRBJ2-1	15	TRBV5-4	CASSSGQEVYGEQFF
TRBJ2-3	18	TRBV10-2	CASSDPIAGVGGTDTQYF
TRBJ2-5	15	TRBV7-9	CASSLPGGPQETQYF
TRBJ2-5	13	TRBV19	CASSKNREETQYF
TRBJ2-3	13	TRBV7-9	CASSKTSTDTQYF
TRBJ2-7	17	TRBV9	CASSADPTSGYAYEQYF
TRBJ2-1	15	TRBV5-8	CASSLGLAGVNEQFF
TRBJ2-1	15	TRBV4-1	CASSQDPGDGNEQFF
TRBJ2-7	15	TRBV9	CASSPPRSIGYEQYF
TRBJ1-2	11	TRBV7-9	CAIPVKDGYTF
TRBJ2-1	14	TRBV25-1	CASSPGQGFNEQFF
TRBJ2-1	14	TRBV5-4	CASSPEAGYNEQFF
TRBJ2-1	17	TRBV7-2	CASSLDLRTGSYNEQFF
TRBJ2-5	14	TRBV7-2	CASSLGGQGETQYF
TRBJ2-7	14	TRBV7-9	CASRGSEGSYEQYF
TRBJ2-3	16	TRBV18	CASSPAGTGRADTQYF
TRBJ2-1	14	TRBV7-9	CASSFGQGQGEQFF